This T cell receptor beta chain was identified in a study of shared clonotypes between healthy human individuals. Sequencing was performed with immunoSEQ multiplex PCR; in TCRdb, only in-frame clones are kept and a portion is missing. The sample lists around 2,000,000 clones, around 95% occurring once. The CDR3 spans 15 residues. J gave up 3 bases and V 5 bases, and 5 bases lay outside the gene matches. CDR1 WNHNN and CDR2 SYGVQD come from the germline V gene (reference sequence). This TCR came from a man between 18 and 29 years old in good health. J is TRBJ2-3 and V is TRBV10-1, with 10 bases lining up with TRBD2. The sample comprised naive CD4+ T cells sorted from blood. Subset specified: CD45RA+ positively selected. DNA for the CDR3: TGCGCCAGCAGTTTAGCGGGGGGCGGAACAGATACGCAGTATTTT. It specifies CASSLAGGGTDTQYF.